Following are 15 T cell receptor beta chains from one sample sequenced in a study of blood T cell repertoires in COVID-19. The method was immunoSEQ multiplex PCR; TCRdb's version includes in-frame clones alone and lacks a portion of them. The sample contains more than 250,000 clones, roughly 80% of which appear only once. Sequencing was performed on PBMCs or T cells enriched from blood (not recorded which). These receptors all stem from a man aged 40-55 years who had been exposed to COVID-19.

V and J are TRBV7-2 and TRBJ1-2; D gene ambiguous. Between the trimmed V and J ends, which lost 5 bases and 4 bases, there was a span of 11 bases. The CDR3 is 13 residues long. Germline CDR1 is SGHTA and CDR2 is FQGNSA. The DNA for the CDR3 is TGTGCCAGCAGCATGGGAGACATCTATGGCTACACCTTC. As protein: CASSMGDIYGYTF.

This clone was seen only a few times. This CDR3 is also generated by other DNA sequences in the sample. V is TRBV19 and J is TRBJ1-3, with D unclear. Trimming took off 7 bases at V and 1 base at J, with 11 bases between the two ends. The CDR3 sequence is 14 residues long. Germline lookup yields CDR1 LNHDA and CDR2 SQIVND (reference sequence). The CDR3 DNA follows: TGTGCCAGTACGCGGGGAGGATCTGGAAACACCATATATTTT. Translating gives CASTRGGSGNTIYF.

CDR3 bases: TGTGCCAGCAGCTTTTTAGGCCCAGGAACCTACGAGCAGTACTTC. It translates to CASSFLGPGTYEQYF. This chain joins TRBV5-8 and TRBJ2-7; unclear D gene. CDR3 size: 15 residues. In germline, CDR1 is SGHTS, CDR2 YDEGEE. V was shortened by 2 bases and J by 2 bases, with 14 bases between the two germline ends.

The V call is TRBV7-9, the J call TRBJ2-1; D is possibly TRBD2 (6 bases). The CDR3 loop spans 15 amino acids. V lost 4 bases and J lost 5, with 15 bases in between. In germline, CDR1 is SEHNR, CDR2 FQNEAQ (reference sequence). The CDR3 DNA is TGTGCCAGCAGCTCTGCCGGGGGACCACACAATGAGCAGTTCTTC. Translation: CASSSAGGPHNEQFF.

This clone has just a few counts. This rearrangement joins TRBV5-6 to TRBJ1-6; tentative D call: TRBD1 (6 bases). CDR1 and CDR2 from the germline V gene are SGHDT and YYEEEE. This CDR3 has 14 amino acids. Trimming left V 4 bases short and J 13 bases short, with 18 bases between. CDR3 DNA: TGTGCCAGCAGCAATGGACAGTGGGGTTCTCCCCTCCACTTT. Its translation is CASSNGQWGSPLHF.

V is TRBV7-8 and J is TRBJ1-5; D gene uncertain. This CDR3 spans 14 amino acids. V shed 1 base and J shed 4 bases, with 8 bases lying between them. Germline V gene data show CDR1 as SGHVS and CDR2 as FQNEAQ. CDR3 in DNA: TGTGCCAGCAGCTTAGAAGTCTATAATCAGCCCCAGCATTTT. This codes for CASSLEVYNQPQHF.

The chain couples TRBV5-6 to TRBJ2-1, with a possible D match to TRBD2 (7 bases). V dropped 3 bases and J dropped 7 bases, with 17 bases sitting between them. The CDR3 is made up of 15 amino acids. Germline V CDR1 and CDR2: SGHDT, YYEEEE. CDR3 sequence: CASSYAGAMGNEQFF. CDR3 coding DNA: TGTGCCAGCAGCTACGCGGGGGCAATGGGTAATGAGCAGTTCTTC. The full variable domain, its missing parts supplied by reference TRBV5-6 and TRBJ2-1, is DAGVTQSPTHLIKTRGQQVTLRCSPKSGHDTVSWYQQALGQGPQFIFQYYEEEERQRGNFPDRFSGHQFPNYSSELNVNALLLGDSALYLCASSYAGAMGNEQFFGPGTRLTVL.

The chain has TRBV7-3 and TRBJ1-1, with D unresolved. Trimming shortened V by 5 bases and J by 1 base, and 11 bases separated the two germline ends. The germline gives CDR1 SGHTA, CDR2 FQGTGA. CDR3 length equals 14 residues. The DNA of the CDR3 is TGTGCCAGCAGCCGACTAGGTGGGAACACTGAAGCTTTCTTT. It codes for CASSRLGGNTEAFF.

In this sample, this clone turned up once. This chain links TRBV12-3 or TRBV12-4 with TRBJ2-1, with D unclear. CDR3 length: 11 residues. Trimming took 4 bases from V and 10 from J, leaving 8 bases between them. The CDR3 region has the DNA TGTGCCAGCAGTTACGGTTTCGAGCAGTTCTTC. Protein sequence: CASSYGFEQFF.

V and J are TRBV10-1 and TRBJ2-3; 11 nucleotides align to TRBD2. CDR3 length equals 15 residues. Germline CDR1 is WNHNN and CDR2 is SYGVQD (reference sequence). The trim removed 5 bases at V and 7 bases at J, leaving 8 bases unmatched. The CDR3 region has the DNA TGCGCCAGCAGTCCAGTAGCGGGAGGGTGGAATACGCAGTATTTT. It is translated as CASSPVAGGWNTQYF.

The chain employs TRBV5-4 and TRBJ1-2; TRBD1 agrees at 9 bases. Germline values: CDR1 SGHNT, CDR2 YYREEE (reference sequence). The CDR3 runs to 14 residues. Trimming at V came to 4 bases and at J to 8 bases, leaving 9 bases not matched to a gene. The CDR3, as DNA: TGTGCCAGCAGCCGTACAGGGGGCGCGGAAGGCTACACCTTC. It is translated as CASSRTGGAEGYTF.

V gene TRBV12-5 combines with J gene TRBJ2-3; a weak D match, TRBD2 (7 bases). Germline assignment: CDR1 LGHNT and CDR2 FRNRAP. Trimming took off 5 bases at V and 3 bases at J, with 18 bases between the two ends. The length of the CDR3 is 16 residues. CDR3 sequence: CASGDGGLGLTDTQYF. CDR3 in DNA: TGTGCTAGTGGTGACGGGGGGCTTGGCTTGACAGATACGCAGTATTTT.

The chain combines TRBV28 with TRBJ2-2; D is perhaps TRBD1 (6 bases). Germline V lookup: CDR1 MDHEN, CDR2 SYDVKM. The ends were cut back, 6 bases at V and 4 bases at J, with 18 bases in the middle. The CDR3 has 16 amino acids. In nucleotides, the CDR3 is TGTGCCAGCAGCGCTACCCATCAGGGGACCACCGGGGAGCTGTTTTTT. It specifies CASSATHQGTTGELFF.

V gene TRBV5-6 combines with J gene TRBJ2-5; TRBD1 is a possible D gene (5 bases). V gave up 2 bases and J gave up 7 bases, with 12 bases separating them. The germline CDR1 and CDR2 sequences are SGHDT and YYEEEE. The CDR3 has 13 amino acids. For the CDR3, the DNA is TGTGCCAGCAGCTTTCAGGGTTCGGTGACCCAGTACTTC. Amino acids: CASSFQGSVTQYF.

The chain is built from TRBV15 and TRBJ1-3; 7 bases agree with TRBD1. Germline CDR1 and CDR2: LNHNV and YYDKDF (reference sequence). Unmatched junction bases numbered 5, after V lost 3 bases and J lost 3 bases. The CDR3 runs 15 residues. The CDR3 loop is CATSRTGRVGNTIYF. CDR3 DNA: TGTGCCACCAGCAGGACAGGGAGAGTTGGAAACACCATATATTTT.